This T cell receptor (beta chain) derives from a study of spatial heterogeneity in lung cancer. Described time point: sample taken at primary tumor resection. Patients with untreated early-stage non-small cell lung cancer, numbering around 72, were the donors. The sequenced material consisted of unsorted whole RNA from tumor, nontumor lung or frozen PBMC. Every TCR cDNA molecule bore its own unique molecular identifier. Each CDR3 protein is one row after TCRdb ran MiXCR on the 5' RACE reads. The table lists over 15,000 distinct CDR3 sequences, 7% to 8% of them singletons. There are 15 residues in the CDR3. Looked up from germline, CDR1 is DFQATT and CDR2 is SNEGSKA (reference sequence). V was pared by 3 bases and J by 1 base, with 16 bases between. This clonotype was seen ten or more times. Its cognate antigen is unknown. Findings and caveats of the study: Higher tumor mutation counts went along with higher counts of expanded intratumoral alpha and beta TCRs.

The source material was lung tumor tissue, sampled at surgery. The origin of this receptor is a female donor with early-stage non-small cell lung cancer. V usage is TRBV20-1 and J usage is TRBJ2-7, with a weak D call TRBD1 (6 bases). The CDR3 sequence is CSASPLGGRSYEQYF. The CDR3 nucleotides read TGCAGTGCTAGCCCCCTAGGGGGAAGGTCCTACGAGCAGTACTTC.